This T cell receptor (beta chain) comes out of a study of beta chain features in type 1 diabetes (dated by TCRdb to between 2017 and 2018). As for the study more broadly: No differences in mean age, gender distribution, total cell number or subset yield were found between patients and healthy donors. A total of 107,917,701 sorted cells were examined across all samples, and a strong correlation was observed between cell number per subset and RNA yield. In the study, TCRB repertoires of sorted circulating CD4+ T cell subsets from recently diagnosed type 1 diabetes patients were compared with those of matched healthy donors. Regulatory and stem cell-like memory subsets were obtained from only 8 patients and about 8 healthy donors, while naive and central memory subsets were obtained from all 30 or so donors.

The full study reports these points: Because cDNA was sequenced instead of genomic DNA, activated cells with high expression could be over-represented, although the groups did not differ in activation or CD3 levels. Because the HLA sub-analyses included only small numbers of individuals, any influence of HLA type on TCRB rearrangement was left unresolved. At VDJ recombination sites, patients with type 1 diabetes made fewer insertions and deleted more nucleotides, a pattern implying thymic rearrangement abnormalities. Shorter templates might be favored by PCR, yet because patient and control samples were amplified and corrected together, any such skew would affect both groups equally. A moderate but significant shortening of TCRB CDR3 length was observed in type 1 diabetes patients in all four CD4+ subsets. The naive, central memory and regulatory TCRB repertoires appeared to resemble one another more closely among patients than among healthy donors.

The entire amount of isolated RNA was reverse transcribed using the High Capacity cDNA Reverse Transcription Kit, so the sequenced TCRB transcripts were expressed ones. Deep immunoSEQ sequencing was performed on naive, central memory and regulatory T cell samples, with an average of roughly 3.6 million total reads per sample. After sorted cells were lysed in RLT buffer, RNA was extracted with DNase-treated RNeasy Micro or Mini kits, with the choice depending on cell number. Each cell subset was processed on its own to prevent cross-contamination, while patient and healthy donor samples were processed together. Using the immunoSEQ multiplex PCR, TCRB sequences were amplified from cDNA into 87-bp fragments spanning the CDR3 region. The amplicons were sequenced using the Illumina HiSeq platform. In the original analysis: PCR bias was computationally corrected using synthetic template baselines, reads within Hamming distance 2 were collapsed, and singletons that could not be merged were discarded. Reads were aligned to IMGT to assign V, D and J genes, CDR3 length, and insertions or deletions at six rearrangement sites. Within each subset, clonotype counts were normalized to the number of sorted cells before true diversity and Gini coefficients were calculated with the tcR R package. Repertoire sharing was quantified using the overlap coefficient calculated on TCRB nucleotide sequences. Held by TCRdb, this immuneACCESS table contains in-frame sequences only and omits some clones. Under half of the omission traces to an unresolved V gene where checked; the cause of the rest is unknown. V and J calls and clone size are copied from that table; D and trimming were computed from the DNA. The table for this sample lists 300,000 or so clones; 6.5% to 10% of them were counted only once. The ten largest account for less than 0.5% of the sample.

In this sample, this clone turned up a few times. What antigen it recognizes has not been identified. The input lacks base qualities; no much larger clone sits a single base away. A single peripheral blood draw of about 116 mL on average was collected from each donor into heparinised tubes. Using a panel that included CD45RO, CCR7, CD25, CD127, CD95 and CD27, naive, central memory, regulatory and stem cell-like memory CD4+ T cells were sorted on a BD FACSAria II. Every sorted population had a purity above 98%. PBMCs were isolated right away by Lymphoprep density gradient centrifugation and were stained directly, without culture. So that batch effects would be minimized, each experiment stained and sorted samples in pairs, pairing one healthy donor with one patient. V loses 2 bases at its end and J loses 8 bases; junction bases beyond the gene matches: 12. From its cysteine to its phenylalanine, the CDR3 spans 16 amino acids. Only the CDR3 part of the read is kept: 48 bases, read in frame from the first base. As encoded in the germline V gene (reference sequence), CDR1 is LNHDA while CDR2 is SQIVND.

The chain couples TRBV19 to TRBJ2-3; 8 bases in the middle match TRBD1. Sequenced material: central memory CD4+ T cells from blood. The TCR comes from a woman younger than 30 in good health. The DNA is as follows: TGTGCCAGTAGTATACTTGATGGACAGGGAATTGGTACGCAGTATTTT. Its protein is CASSILDGQGIGTQYF.